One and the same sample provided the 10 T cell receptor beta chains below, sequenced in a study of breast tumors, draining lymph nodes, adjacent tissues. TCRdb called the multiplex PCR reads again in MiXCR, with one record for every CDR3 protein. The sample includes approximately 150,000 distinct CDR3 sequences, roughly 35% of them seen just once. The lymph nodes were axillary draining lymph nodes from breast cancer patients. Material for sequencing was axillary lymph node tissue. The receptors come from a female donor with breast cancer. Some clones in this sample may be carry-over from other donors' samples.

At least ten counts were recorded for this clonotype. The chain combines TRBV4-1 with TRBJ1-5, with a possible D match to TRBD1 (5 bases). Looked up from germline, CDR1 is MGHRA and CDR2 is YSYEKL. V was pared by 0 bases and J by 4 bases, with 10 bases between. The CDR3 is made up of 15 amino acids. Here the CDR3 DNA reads TGCGCCAGCAGCCAAGATCCCGGACAAAATCAGCCCCAGCATTTT. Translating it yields CASSQDPGQNQPQHF.

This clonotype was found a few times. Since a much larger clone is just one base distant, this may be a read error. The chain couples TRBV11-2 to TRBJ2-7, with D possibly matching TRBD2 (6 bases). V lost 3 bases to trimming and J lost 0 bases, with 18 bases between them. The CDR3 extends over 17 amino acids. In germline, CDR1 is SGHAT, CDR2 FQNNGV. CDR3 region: CASSFGRTTGSSYEQYF. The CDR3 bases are TGTGCCAGCAGCTTCGGCCGGACTACCGGGAGCTCCTACGAGCAGTACTTC.

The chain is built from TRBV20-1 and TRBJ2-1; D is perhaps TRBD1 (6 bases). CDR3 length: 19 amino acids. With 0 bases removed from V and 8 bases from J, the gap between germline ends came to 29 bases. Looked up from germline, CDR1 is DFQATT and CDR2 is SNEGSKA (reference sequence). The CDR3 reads CSARDGYRAGASPVDEQFF. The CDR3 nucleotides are TGCAGTGCTAGAGATGGTTATAGAGCAGGGGCATCCCCGGTCGATGAGCAGTTCTTC.

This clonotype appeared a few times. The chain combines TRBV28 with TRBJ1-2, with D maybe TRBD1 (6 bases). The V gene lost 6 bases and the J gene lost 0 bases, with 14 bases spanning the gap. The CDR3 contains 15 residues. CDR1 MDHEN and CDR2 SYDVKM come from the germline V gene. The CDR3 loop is CASSFSDSTNYGYTF. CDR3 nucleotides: TGTGCCAGCAGCTTCTCGGACAGCACTAACTATGGCTACACCTTC.

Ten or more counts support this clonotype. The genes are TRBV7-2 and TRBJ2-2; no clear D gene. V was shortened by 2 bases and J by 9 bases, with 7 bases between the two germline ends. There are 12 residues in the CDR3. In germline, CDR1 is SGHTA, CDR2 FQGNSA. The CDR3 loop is CASSLSTRELFF. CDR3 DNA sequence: TGTGCCAGCAGCTTAAGTACCAGGGAGCTGTTTTTT.

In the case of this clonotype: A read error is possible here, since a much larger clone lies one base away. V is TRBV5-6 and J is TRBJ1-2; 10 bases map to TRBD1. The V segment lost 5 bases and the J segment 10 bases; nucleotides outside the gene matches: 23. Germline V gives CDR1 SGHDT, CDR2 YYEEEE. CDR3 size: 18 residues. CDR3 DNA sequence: TGTGCCAGCAGTCCTACTAAAAGGACGAGACAGGGGGCCGGTGACTACACCTTC. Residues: CASSPTKRTRQGAGDYTF.

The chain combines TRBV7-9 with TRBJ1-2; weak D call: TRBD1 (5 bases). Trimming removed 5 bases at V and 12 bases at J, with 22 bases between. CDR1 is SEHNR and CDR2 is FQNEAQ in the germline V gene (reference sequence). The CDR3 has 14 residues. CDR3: CASSRDGGYSGNTF. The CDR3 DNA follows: TGTGCCAGCAGCCGGGACGGCGGATACTCTGGAAACACCTTC.

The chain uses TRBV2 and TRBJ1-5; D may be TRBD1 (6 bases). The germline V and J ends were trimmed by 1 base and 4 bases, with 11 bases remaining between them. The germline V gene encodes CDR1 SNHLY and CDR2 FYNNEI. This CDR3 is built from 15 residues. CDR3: CASSEEGTPNQPQHF. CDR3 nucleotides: TGTGCCAGCAGTGAAGAGGGGACACCGAATCAGCCCCAGCATTTT.

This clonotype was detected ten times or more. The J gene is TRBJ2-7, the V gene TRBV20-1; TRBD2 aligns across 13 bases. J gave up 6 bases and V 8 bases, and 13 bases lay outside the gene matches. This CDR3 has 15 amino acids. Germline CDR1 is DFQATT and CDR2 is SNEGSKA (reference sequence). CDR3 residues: CSTGDRGLAGSEQYF. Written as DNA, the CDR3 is TGCAGTACAGGAGACCGGGGACTAGCGGGAAGCGAGCAGTACTTC.

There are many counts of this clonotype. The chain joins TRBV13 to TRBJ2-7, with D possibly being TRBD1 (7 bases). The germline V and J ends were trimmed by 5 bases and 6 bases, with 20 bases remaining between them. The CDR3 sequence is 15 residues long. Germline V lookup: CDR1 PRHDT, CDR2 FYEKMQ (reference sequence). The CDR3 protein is CASSHPAEGASEQYF. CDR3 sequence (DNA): TGTGCCAGCAGCCACCCCGCGGAGGGGGCGAGCGAGCAGTACTTC.